This T cell receptor (beta chain) comes out of a study of synovial regulatory T cells in juvenile arthritis (dated by TCRdb to the mid-2010s). Study-wide context: Among sequenced patients, three were therapy-naive, one received methotrexate plus infliximab, 5 to 7 received methotrexate, and one had no treatment information. TCRbeta CDR3 repertoires of blood iaTreg cells, other blood Treg cells and synovial fluid Treg cells from matched patient samples were compared in the study. Effector T cell subsets from the study cohort were also sequenced for comparisons, but the Treg dataset by itself includes only blood Treg cells and synovial fluid Treg cells. Treg and Teff subsets from about a dozen JIA patients with active disease were included in the TCR repertoire comparisons. The paper's findings and limits, for the study overall: Lower TCR diversity was observed in blood iaTreg cells than in other blood Treg cells, consistent with antigen-driven expansion. iaTreg TCR repertoires were found to be largely private across patients and to partially overlap with synovial Teff and blood CPL repertoires. Synovial Treg cells shared more CDR3 sequences with iaTreg cells than with other blood Treg cells, and Chao-Jaccard similarity confirmed that synovial Treg cells were more closely related to iaTreg cells.

In the case of this clone: Its antigen remains undetermined.

The CDR3 holds 14 amino acids from the cysteine to the phenylalanine. DNA is not on record. The germline V gene provides CDR1 SQVTM and CDR2 ANQGSEA. TCR repertoires were obtained from approximately 11 juvenile idiopathic arthritis patients with active disease who had not reached inactive disease, of whom 3 were polyarticular and 8 were oligoarticular. The median age of the TCR-sequenced patients was roughly 12 years (range roughly 2.1-22.9), and their median disease duration was around seven years (range 0.2-19.1). The samples used for TCR repertoire analysis were collected at two centres in Italy. Peripheral blood mononuclear cells were separated using a Histopaque-1077 density gradient and frozen in about 90% FCS with about 10% DMSO. Library construction relied on the immunoSEQ multiplex PCR assay. TCRbeta CDR3 sequencing was carried out by Adaptive Biotechnologies. On the authors' methods: To assess repertoire similarity, the researchers used the Chao-modified Jaccard index along with median clonotype overlap taken from 200 random subsamples at equal sample size. Similarity analyses were performed using either productive nucleotide sequences or in silico-translated amino acid sequences. Hierarchical clustering with single linkage and t-SNE based on Chao-modified Jaccard distances were used to compare repertoires. Repertoire diversity was quantified with the Renyi index, after sample size normalisation, across a range of alpha values. As stored in TCRdb, this immuneACCESS dataset retains in-frame rearrangements with V and J assigned. A fraction of the clones does not appear; measured against another copy, unresolved V genes explain less than half of the discrepancy, and the remainder lacks a known reason. V and J calls plus clone size are reproduced from that table; the DNA served to infer D and trimming. This sample's records show roughly 8,000 clones. The ten largest make up roughly 1.7% of the sample.

Material: Treg cells from blood. The cell subset or site label corresponds to: remaining (HLA-DR-negative) circulating blood Treg cells. The chain links TRBV29-1 with TRBJ1-1. The sequence was collected from a donor under 30 with juvenile idiopathic arthritis. The CDR3 amino acid sequence is: CSVENTGWGTEAFF.